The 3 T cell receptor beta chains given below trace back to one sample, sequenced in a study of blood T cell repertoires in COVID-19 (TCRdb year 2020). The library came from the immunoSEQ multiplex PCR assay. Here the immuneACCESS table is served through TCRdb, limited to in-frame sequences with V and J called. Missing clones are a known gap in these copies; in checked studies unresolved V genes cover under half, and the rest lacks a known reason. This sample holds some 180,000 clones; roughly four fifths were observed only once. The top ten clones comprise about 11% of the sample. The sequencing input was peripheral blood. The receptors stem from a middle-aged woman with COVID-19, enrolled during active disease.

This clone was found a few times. This chain's CDR3 is CASSQGLGGGNTIYF. CDR3 coding DNA: TGTGCCAGCAGCCAAGGGCTTGGGGGGGGAAACACCATATATTTT. This rearrangement joins TRBV3-1 (or the pseudogene TRBV3-2) to TRBJ1-3, with a possible D match to TRBD1 (5 bases). The germline CDR1 and CDR2 sequences are LGHDT and YNNKEL (reference sequence). The CDR3 consists of 15 residues. With 1 base removed from V and 4 bases from J, the gap between germline ends came to 11 bases.

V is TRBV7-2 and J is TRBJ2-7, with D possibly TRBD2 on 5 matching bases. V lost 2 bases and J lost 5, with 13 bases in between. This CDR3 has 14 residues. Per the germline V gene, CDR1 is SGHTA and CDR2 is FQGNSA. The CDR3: CASSLSLGRDEQYF. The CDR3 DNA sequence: TGTGCCAGCAGCTTAAGTTTAGGGCGGGACGAGCAGTACTTC.

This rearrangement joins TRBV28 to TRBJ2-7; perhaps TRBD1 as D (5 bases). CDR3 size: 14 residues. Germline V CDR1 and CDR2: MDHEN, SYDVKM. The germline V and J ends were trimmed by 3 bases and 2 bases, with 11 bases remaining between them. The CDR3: CASSFGRVAYEQYF. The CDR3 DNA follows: TGTGCCAGCAGTTTCGGCAGGGTGGCCTACGAGCAGTACTTC.